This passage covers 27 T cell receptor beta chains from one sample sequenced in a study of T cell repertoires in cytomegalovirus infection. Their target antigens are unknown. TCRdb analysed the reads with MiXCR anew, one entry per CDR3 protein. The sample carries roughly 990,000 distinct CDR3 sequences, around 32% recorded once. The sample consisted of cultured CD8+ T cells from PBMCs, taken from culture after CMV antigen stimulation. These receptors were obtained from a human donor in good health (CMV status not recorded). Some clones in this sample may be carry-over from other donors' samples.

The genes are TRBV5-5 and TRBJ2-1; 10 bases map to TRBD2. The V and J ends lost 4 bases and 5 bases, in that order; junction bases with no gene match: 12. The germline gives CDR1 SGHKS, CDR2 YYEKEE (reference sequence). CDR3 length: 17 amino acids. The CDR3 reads CASSPRGSGGTNNEQFF. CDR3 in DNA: TGTGCCAGCAGCCCCCGGGGTAGCGGGGGGACGAACAATGAGCAGTTCTTC.

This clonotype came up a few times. The CDR3 DNA sequence: TGTGCCAGCAGCCTGGACAGGGGCCATGAGCAGTTCTTC. Encoded protein: CASSLDRGHEQFF. The chain links TRBV27 to TRBJ2-1, with TRBD1 identical over 9 bases. Unmatched junction bases numbered 5, after V lost 6 bases and J lost 8 bases. The CDR3 extends over 13 amino acids. Looked up from germline, CDR1 is MNHEY and CDR2 is SMNVEV (reference sequence).

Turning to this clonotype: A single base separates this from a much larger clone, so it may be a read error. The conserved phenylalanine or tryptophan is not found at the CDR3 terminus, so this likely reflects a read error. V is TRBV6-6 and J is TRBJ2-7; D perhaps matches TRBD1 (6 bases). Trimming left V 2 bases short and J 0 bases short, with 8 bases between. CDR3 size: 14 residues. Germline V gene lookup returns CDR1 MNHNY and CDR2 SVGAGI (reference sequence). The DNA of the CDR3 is TGTGCCAGCAGTTACCGGGACAACTCCTACGAGCAGTACGGC. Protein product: CASSYRDNSYEQYG.

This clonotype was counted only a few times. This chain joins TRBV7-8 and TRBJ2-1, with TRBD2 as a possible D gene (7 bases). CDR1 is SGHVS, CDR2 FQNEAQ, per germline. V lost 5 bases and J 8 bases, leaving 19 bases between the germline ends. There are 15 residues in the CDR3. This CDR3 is CASSQGRVKDHEQFF. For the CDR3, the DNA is TGTGCCAGCAGCCAGGGGAGGGTGAAGGATCATGAGCAGTTCTTC.

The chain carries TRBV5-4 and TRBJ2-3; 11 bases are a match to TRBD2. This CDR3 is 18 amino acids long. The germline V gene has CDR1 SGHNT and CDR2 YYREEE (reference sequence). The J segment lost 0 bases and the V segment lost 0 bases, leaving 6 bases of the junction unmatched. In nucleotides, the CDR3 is TGTGCCAGCAGCTTGGATCTTAGCGGGGGGGGGAGCACAGATACGCAGTATTTT. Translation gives CASSLDLSGGGSTDTQYF.

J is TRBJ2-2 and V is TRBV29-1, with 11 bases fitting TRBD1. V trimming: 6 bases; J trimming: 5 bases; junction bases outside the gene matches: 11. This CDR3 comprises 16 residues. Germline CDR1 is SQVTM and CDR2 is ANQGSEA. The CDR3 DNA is TGCAGCGTGCCATTCAGGACAGGGGGCCCGACCGGGGAGCTGTTTTTT. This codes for CSVPFRTGGPTGELFF.

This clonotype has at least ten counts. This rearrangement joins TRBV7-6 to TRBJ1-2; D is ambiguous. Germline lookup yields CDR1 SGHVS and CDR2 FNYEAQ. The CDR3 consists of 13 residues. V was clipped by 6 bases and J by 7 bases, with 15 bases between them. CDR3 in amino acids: CASRREEGGGYTF. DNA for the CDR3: TGTGCCAGCAGGAGGGAAGAAGGTGGTGGCTACACCTTC.

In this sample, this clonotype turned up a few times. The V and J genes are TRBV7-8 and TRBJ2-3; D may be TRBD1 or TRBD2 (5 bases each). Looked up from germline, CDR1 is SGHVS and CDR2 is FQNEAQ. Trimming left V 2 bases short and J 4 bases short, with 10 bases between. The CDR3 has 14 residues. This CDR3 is CASSLSQGADTQYF. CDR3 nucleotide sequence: TGTGCCAGCAGCTTATCCCAGGGAGCAGATACGCAGTATTTT. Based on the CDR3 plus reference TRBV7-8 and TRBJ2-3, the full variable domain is GAGVSQSPRYKVAKRGQDVALRCDPISGHVSLFWYQQALGQGPEFLTYFQNEAQLDKSGLPSDRFFAERPEGSVSTLKIQRTQQEDSAVYLCASSLSQGADTQYFGPGTRLTVL.

This chain's CDR3 is CSARDPHTPPLVVQFF. As DNA, the CDR3 is TGCAGTGCTAGAGATCCCCATACCCCCCCCCTGGTCGTGCAGTTCTTC. J is TRBJ2-1 and V is TRBV20-1, with D hard to call. This CDR3 contains 16 residues. V was trimmed by 0 bases and J by 12 bases, leaving 24 bases between them. Germline CDR1 reads DFQATT; CDR2 reads SNEGSKA (reference sequence).

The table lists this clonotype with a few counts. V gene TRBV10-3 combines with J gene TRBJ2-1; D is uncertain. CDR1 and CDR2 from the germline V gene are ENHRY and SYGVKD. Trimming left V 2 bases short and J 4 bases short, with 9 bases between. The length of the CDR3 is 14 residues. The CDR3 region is CAISETEAYNEQFF. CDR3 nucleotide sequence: TGTGCCATCAGTGAGACCGAGGCGTACAATGAGCAGTTCTTC.

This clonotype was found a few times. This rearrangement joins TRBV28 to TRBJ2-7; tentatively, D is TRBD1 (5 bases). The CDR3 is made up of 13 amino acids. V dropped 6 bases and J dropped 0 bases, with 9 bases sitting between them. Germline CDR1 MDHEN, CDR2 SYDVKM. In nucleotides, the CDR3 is TGTGCCAGCAGAACGACAGACTCCTACGAGCAGTACTTC. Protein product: CASRTTDSYEQYF.

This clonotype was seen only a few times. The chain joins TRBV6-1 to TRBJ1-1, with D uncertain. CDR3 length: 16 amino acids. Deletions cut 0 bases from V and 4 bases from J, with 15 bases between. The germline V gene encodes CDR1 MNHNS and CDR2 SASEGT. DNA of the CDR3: TGTGCCAGCAGTGAAGCAGCACGAGGGATGGGCACTGAAGCTTTCTTT. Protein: CASSEAARGMGTEAFF.

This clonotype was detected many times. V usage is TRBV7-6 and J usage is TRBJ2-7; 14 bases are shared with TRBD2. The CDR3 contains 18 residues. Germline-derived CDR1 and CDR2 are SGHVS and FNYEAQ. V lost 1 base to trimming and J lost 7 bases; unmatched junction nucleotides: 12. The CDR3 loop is CASSLVSWTSGGPGEQYF. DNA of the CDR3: TGTGCCAGCAGCTTAGTATCCTGGACTAGCGGGGGGCCCGGGGAGCAGTACTTC.

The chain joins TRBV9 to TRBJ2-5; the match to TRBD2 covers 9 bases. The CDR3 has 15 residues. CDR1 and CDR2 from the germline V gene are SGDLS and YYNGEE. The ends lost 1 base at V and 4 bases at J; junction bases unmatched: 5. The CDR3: CASSVLAGRGETQYF. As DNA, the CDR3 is TGTGCCAGCAGCGTACTAGCGGGGAGGGGAGAGACCCAGTACTTC.

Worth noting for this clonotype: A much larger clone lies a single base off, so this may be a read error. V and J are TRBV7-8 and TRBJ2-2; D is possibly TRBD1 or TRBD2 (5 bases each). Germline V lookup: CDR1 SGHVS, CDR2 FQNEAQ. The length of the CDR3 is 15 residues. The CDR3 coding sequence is TGTGCCAACAGCCCGCCGGGACCGAACACCGGGGAGCTGTTTTTT. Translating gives CANSPPGPNTGELFF.

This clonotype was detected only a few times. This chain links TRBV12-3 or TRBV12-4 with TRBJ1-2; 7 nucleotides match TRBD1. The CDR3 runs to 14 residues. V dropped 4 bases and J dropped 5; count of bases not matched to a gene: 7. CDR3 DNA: TGTGCCAGCAGTTCCCGGGACAGTTGGTATGGCTACACCTTC. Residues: CASSSRDSWYGYTF.

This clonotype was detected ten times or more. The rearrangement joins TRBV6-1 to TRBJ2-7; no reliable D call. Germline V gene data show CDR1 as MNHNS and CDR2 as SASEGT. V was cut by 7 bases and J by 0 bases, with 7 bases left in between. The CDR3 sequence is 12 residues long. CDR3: CASTDVSYEQYF. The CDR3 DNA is TGTGCCAGCACGGATGTCTCCTACGAGCAGTACTTC.

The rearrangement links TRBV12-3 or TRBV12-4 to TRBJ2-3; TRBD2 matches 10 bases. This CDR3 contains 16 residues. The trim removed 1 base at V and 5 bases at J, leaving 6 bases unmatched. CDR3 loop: CASSLGSGGALDTQYF. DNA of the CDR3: TGTGCCAGCAGTTTAGGGAGCGGGGGGGCCTTAGATACGCAGTATTTT.

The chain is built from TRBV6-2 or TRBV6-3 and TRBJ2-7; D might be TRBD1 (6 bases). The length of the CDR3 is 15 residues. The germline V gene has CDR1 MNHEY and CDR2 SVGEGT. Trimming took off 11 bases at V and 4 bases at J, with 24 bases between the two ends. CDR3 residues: CAGGLFYRDLYEQYV. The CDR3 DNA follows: TGTGCCGGTGGTCTGTTCTACAGGGATCTATACGAGCAGTACGTC.

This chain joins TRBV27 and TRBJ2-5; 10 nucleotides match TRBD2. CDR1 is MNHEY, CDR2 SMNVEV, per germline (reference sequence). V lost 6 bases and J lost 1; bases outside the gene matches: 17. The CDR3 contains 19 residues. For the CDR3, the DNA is TGTGCCAGCAGCGGCAGCGGGGGGGGCCTCGTATATTTCCAAGAGACCCAGTACTTC. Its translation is CASSGSGGGLVYFQETQYF.

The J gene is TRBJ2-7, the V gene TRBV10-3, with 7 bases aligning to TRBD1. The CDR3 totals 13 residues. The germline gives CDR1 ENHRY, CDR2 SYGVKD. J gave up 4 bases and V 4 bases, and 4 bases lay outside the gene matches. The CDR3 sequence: CAISAGTDYEQYF. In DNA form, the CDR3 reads TGTGCCATCAGTGCCGGGACAGATTACGAGCAGTACTTC.

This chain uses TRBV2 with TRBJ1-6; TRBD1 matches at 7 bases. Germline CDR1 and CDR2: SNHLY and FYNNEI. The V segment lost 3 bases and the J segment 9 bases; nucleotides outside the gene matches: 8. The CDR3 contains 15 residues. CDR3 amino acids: CASSDGLSGGSPLHF. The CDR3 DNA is TGTGCCAGCAGTGATGGTCTGTCAGGGGGTTCACCCCTCCACTTT.

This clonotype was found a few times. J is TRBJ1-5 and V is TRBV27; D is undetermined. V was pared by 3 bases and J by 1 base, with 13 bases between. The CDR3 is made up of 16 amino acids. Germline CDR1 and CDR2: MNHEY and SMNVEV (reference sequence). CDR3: CASSLGIPRSNQPQHF. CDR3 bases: TGTGCCAGCAGTTTGGGAATACCTAGGAGCAATCAGCCCCAGCATTTT.

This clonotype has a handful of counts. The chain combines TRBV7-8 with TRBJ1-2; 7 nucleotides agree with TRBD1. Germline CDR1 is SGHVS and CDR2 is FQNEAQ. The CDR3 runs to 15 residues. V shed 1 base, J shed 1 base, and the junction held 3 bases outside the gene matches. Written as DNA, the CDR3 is TGTGCCAGCAGCTTAGATTGGGACAGTAACTATGGCTACACCTTC. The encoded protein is CASSLDWDSNYGYTF. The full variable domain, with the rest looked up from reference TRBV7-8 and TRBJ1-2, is GAGVSQSPRYKVAKRGQDVALRCDPISGHVSLFWYQQALGQGPEFLTYFQNEAQLDKSGLPSDRFFAERPEGSVSTLKIQRTQQEDSAVYLCASSLDWDSNYGYTFGSGTRLTVV.

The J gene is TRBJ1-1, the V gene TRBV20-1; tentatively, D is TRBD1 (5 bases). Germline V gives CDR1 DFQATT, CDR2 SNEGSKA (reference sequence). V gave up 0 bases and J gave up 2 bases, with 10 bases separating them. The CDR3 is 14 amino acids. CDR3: CSARDLRDNTEAFF. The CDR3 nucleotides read TGCAGTGCTAGAGACCTCCGGGACAACACTGAAGCTTTCTTT.

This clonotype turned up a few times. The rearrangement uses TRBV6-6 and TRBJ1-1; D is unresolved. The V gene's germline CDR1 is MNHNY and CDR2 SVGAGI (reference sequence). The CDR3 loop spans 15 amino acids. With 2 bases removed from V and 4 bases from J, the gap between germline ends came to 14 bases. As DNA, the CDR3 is TGTGCCAGCAGTTACGGTCCCCGCAAAGCCACTGAAGCTTTCTTT. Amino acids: CASSYGPRKATEAFF.

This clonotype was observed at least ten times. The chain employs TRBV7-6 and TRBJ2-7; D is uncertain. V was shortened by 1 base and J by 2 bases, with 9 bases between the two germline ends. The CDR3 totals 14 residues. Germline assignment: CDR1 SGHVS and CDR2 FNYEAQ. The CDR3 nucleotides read TGTGCCAGCAGCTTAGGAGTTGGAACCTACGAGCAGTACGTC. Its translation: CASSLGVGTYEQYV.